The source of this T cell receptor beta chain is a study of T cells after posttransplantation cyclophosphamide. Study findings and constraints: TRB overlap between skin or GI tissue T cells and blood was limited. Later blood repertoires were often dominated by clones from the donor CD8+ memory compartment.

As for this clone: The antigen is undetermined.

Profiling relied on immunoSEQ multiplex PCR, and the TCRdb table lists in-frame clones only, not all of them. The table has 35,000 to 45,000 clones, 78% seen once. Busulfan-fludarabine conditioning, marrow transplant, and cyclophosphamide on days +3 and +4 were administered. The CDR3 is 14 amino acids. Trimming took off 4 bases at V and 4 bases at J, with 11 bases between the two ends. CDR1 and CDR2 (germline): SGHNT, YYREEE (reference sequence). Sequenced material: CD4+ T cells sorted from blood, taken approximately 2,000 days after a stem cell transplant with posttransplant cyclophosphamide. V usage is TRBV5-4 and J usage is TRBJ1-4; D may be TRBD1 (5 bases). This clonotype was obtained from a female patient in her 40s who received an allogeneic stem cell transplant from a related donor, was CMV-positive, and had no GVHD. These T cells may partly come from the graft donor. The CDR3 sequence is CASSLQGGNEKLFF. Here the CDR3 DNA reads TGTGCCAGCAGCCTGCAGGGTGGTAATGAAAAACTGTTTTTT. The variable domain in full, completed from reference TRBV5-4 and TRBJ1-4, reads ETGVTQSPTHLIKTRGQQVTLRCSSQSGHNTVSWYQQALGQGPQFIFQYYREEENGRGNFPPRFSGLQFPNYSSELNVNALELDDSALYLCASSLQGGNEKLFFGSGTQLSVL.